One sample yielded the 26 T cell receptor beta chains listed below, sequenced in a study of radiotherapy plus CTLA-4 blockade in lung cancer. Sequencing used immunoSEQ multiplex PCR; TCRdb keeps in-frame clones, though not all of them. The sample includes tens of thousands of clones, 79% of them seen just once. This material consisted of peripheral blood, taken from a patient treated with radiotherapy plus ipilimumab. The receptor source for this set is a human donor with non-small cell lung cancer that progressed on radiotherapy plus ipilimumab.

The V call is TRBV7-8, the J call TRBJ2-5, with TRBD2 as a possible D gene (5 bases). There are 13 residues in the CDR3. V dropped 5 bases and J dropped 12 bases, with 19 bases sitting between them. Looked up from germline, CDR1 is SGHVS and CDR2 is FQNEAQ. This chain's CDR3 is CASSVTARENEYF. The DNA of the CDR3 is TGTGCCAGCAGCGTCACCGCAAGGGAGAACGAGTACTTC.

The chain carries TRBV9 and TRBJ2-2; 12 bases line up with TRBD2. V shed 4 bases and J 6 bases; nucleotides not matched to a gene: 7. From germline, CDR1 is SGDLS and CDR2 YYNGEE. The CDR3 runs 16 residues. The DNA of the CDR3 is TGTGCCAGCAGCACGGCTAGCGGGGGGGCCGCCGGGGAGCTGTTTTTT. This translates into CASSTASGGAAGELFF.

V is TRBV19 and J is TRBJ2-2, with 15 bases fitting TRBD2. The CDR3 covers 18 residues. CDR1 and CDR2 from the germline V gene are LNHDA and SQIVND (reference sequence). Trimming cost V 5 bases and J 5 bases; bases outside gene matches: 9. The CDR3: CASSALGLAGGGTGELFF. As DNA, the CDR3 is TGTGCCAGTAGTGCGCTGGGACTAGCGGGAGGAGGAACCGGGGAGCTGTTTTTT. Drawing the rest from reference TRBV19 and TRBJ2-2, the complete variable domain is DGGITQSPKYLFRKEGQNVTLSCEQNLNHDAMYWYRQDPGQGLRLIYYSQIVNDFQKGDIAEGYSVSREKKESFPLTVTSAQKNPTAFYLCASSALGLAGGGTGELFFGEGSRLTVL.

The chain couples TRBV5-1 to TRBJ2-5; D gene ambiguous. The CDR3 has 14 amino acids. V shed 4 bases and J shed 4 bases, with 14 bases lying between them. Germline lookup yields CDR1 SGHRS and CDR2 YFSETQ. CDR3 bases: TGCGCCAGCAGCCTGGCCGGAAACCTAGAGACCCAGTACTTC. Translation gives CASSLAGNLETQYF.

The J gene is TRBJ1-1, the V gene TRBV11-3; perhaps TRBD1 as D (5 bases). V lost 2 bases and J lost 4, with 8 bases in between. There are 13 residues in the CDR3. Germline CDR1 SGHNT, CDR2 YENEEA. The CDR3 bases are TGTGCCAGCAGCTTAACCAGGGTCACTGAAGCTTTCTTT. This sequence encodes CASSLTRVTEAFF.

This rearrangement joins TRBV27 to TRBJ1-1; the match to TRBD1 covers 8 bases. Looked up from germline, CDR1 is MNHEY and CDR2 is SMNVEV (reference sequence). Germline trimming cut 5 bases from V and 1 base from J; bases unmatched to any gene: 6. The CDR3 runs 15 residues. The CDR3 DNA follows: TGTGCCAGCAGTCCCATACAGGGGGGGAACACTGAAGCTTTCTTT. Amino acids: CASSPIQGGNTEAFF.

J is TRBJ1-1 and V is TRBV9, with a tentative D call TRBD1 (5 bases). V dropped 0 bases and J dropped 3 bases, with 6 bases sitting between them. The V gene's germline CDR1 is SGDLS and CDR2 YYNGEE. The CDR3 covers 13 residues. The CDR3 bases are TGTGCCAGCAGCGTAGGGGGGGACACTGAAGCTTTCTTT. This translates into CASSVGGDTEAFF.

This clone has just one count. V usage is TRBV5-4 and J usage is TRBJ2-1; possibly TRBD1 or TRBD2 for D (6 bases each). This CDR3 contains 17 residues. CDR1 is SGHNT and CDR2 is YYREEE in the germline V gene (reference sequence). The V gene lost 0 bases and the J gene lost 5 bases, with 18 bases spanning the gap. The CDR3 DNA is TGTGCCAGCAGCTTGGACCCCGGGGGCGCAAGAAACAATGAGCAGTTCTTC. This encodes CASSLDPGGARNNEQFF.

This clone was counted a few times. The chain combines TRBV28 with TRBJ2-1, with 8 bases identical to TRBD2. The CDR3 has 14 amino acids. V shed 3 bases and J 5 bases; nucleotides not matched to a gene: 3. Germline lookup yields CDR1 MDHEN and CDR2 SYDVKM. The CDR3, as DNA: TGTGCCAGCAGTTTTGGCGGGGGGAACAATGAGCAGTTCTTC. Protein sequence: CASSFGGGNNEQFF.

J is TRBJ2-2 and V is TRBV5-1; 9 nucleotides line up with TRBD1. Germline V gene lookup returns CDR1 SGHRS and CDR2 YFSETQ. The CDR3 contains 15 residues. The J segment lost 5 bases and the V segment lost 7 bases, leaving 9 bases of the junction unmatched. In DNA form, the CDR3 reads TGCGCCAGCCGGGACAGGGTAATTCCGACCGGGGAGCTGTTTTTT. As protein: CASRDRVIPTGELFF.

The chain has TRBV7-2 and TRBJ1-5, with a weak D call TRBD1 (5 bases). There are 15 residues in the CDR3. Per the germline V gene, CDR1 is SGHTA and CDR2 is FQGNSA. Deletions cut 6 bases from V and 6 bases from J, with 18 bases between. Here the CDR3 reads CASSFYGGSGQPQHF. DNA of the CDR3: TGTGCCAGCAGTTTTTATGGGGGGAGTGGTCAGCCCCAGCATTTT. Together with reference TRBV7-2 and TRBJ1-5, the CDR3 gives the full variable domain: GAGVSQSPSNKVTEKGKDVELRCDPISGHTALYWYRQSLGQGLEFLIYFQGNSAPDKSGLPSDRFSAERTGGSVSTLTIQRTQQEDSAVYLCASSFYGGSGQPQHFGDGTRLSIL.

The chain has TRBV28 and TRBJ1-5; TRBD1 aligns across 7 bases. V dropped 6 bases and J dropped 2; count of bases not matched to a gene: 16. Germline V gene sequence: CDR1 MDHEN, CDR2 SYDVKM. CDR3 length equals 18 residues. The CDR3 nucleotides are TGTGCCAGCAGCCCCACCGTCTACAGGGGAGGTCGCAATCAGCCCCAGCATTTT. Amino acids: CASSPTVYRGGRNQPQHF.

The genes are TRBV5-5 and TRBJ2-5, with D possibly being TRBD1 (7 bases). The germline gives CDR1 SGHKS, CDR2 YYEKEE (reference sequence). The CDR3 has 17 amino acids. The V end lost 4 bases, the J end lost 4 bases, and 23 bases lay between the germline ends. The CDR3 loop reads CASSPRWLTGEVETQYF. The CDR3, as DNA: TGTGCCAGCAGCCCCCGGTGGCTTACAGGGGAGGTAGAGACCCAGTACTTC.

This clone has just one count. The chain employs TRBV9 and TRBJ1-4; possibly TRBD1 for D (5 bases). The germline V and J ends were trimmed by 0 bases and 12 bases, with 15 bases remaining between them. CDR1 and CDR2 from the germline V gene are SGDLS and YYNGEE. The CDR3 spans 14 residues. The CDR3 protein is CASSVDLGQAELFF. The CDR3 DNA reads TGTGCCAGCAGCGTAGACCTCGGACAAGCCGAACTGTTTTTT.

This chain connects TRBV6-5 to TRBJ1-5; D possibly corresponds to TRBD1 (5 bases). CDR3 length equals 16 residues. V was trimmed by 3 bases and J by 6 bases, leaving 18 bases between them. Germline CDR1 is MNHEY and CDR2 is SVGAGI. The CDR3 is CASSYSSSGLGQPQHF. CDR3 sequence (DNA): TGTGCCAGCAGTTATAGCTCGTCAGGGTTAGGTCAGCCCCAGCATTTT.

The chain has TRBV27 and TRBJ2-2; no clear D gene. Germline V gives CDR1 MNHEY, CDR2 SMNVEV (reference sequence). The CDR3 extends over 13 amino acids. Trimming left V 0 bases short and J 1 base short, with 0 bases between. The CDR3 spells CASSLSNTGELFF. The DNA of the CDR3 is TGTGCCAGCAGTTTATCGAACACCGGGGAGCTGTTTTTT.

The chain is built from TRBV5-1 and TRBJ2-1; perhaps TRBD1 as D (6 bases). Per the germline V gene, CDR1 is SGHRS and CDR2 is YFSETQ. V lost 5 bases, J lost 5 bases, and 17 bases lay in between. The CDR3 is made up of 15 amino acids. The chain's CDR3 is CASSPSVGANNEQFF. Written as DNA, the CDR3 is TGCGCCAGCAGTCCGAGTGTGGGGGCCAACAATGAGCAGTTCTTC.

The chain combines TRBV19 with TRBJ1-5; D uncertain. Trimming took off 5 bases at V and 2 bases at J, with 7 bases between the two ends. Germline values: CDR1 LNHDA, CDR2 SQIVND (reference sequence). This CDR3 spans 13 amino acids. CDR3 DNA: TGTGCCAGTAGTCACCCCGGCAATCAGCCCCAGCATTTT. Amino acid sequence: CASSHPGNQPQHF.

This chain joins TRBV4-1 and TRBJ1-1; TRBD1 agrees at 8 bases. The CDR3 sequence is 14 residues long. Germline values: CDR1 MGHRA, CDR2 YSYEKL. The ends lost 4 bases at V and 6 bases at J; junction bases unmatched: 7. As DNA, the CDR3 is TGCGCCAGCAGCCTTCCGCAGGGGGCGGCTGAAGCTTTCTTT. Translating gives CASSLPQGAAEAFF.

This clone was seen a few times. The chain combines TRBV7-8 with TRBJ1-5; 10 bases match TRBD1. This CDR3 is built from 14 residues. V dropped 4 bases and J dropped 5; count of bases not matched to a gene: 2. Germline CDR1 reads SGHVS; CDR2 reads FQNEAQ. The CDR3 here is CASSWTGGDQPQHF. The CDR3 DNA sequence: TGTGCCAGCAGCTGGACAGGGGGTGATCAGCCCCAGCATTTT. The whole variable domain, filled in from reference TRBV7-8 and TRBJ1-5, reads GAGVSQSPRYKVAKRGQDVALRCDPISGHVSLFWYQQALGQGPEFLTYFQNEAQLDKSGLPSDRFFAERPEGSVSTLKIQRTQQEDSAVYLCASSWTGGDQPQHFGDGTRLSIL.

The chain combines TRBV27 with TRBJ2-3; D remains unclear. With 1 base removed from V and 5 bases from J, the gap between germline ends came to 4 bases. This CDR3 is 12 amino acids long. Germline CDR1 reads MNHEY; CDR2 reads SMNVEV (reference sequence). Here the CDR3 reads CASSLYGDTQYF. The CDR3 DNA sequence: TGTGCCAGCAGTTTATACGGAGATACGCAGTATTTT.

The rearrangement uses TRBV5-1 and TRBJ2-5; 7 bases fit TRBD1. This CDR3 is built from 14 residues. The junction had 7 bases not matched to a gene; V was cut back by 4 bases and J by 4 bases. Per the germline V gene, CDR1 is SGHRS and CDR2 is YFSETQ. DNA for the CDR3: TGCGCCAGCAGCCGGGACAGCCCCCCAGAGACCCAGTACTTC. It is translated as CASSRDSPPETQYF.

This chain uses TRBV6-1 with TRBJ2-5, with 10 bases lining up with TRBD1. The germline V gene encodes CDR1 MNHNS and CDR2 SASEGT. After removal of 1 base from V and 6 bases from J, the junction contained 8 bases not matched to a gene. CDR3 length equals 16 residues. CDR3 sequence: CASSEGGTGVPKTQYF. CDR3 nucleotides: TGTGCCAGCAGTGAAGGCGGGACAGGGGTCCCCAAGACCCAGTACTTC.

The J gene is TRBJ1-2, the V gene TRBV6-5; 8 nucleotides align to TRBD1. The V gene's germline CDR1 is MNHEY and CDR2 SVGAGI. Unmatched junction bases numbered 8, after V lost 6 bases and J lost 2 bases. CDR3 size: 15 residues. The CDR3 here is CASREYRGENYGYTF. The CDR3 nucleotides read TGTGCCAGCAGAGAATACAGGGGGGAGAACTATGGCTACACCTTC.

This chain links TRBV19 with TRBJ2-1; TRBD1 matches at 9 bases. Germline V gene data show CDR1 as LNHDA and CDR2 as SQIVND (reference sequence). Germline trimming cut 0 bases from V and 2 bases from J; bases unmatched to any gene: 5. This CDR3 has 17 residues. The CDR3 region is CASSIEGWTGAYNEQFF. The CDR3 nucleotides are TGTGCCAGTAGTATAGAAGGTTGGACAGGGGCCTACAATGAGCAGTTCTTC.

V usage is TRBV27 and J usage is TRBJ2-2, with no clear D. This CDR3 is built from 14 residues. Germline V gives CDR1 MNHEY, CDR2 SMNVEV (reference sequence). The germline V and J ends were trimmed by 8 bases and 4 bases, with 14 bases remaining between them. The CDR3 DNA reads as TGTGCCAGCGCCCCCGGGCTCCGCACCGGGGAGCTGTTTTTT. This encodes CASAPGLRTGELFF.